This T cell receptor (beta chain) is drawn from a study of cytomegalovirus exposure and HLA in healthy donors. Study findings and constraints: Later, an analysis found that common viral pathogens appeared to be linked with several of the most significant clusters. The classifier reportedly diagnosed cytomegalovirus status with high sensitivity and specificity. Associated with cytomegalovirus, according to the listing, were some 180 TCR beta chains.

The V gene end was trimmed by 5 bases and the J gene end by 8 bases; junction bases not matched to a gene: 8. Looked up from germline, CDR1 is MNHEY and CDR2 is SMNVEV (reference sequence). The CDR3 covers 14 residues. Amplification used 60 Vbeta primers and 13 Jbeta primers. Assay: immunoSEQ multiplex PCR; the TCRdb copy retains only in-frame clones and omits some. The sample lists 100,000 to 150,000 clones, 83% occurring once. With regard to this clone: Antigen unknown.

The sequenced sample was PBMCs. The chain employs TRBV27 and TRBJ1-2, with TRBD1 matching over 10 bases. The receptor was isolated from a woman in her forties in good health and CMV-seropositive. CDR3 sequence: CASSPSTGGGGYTF. The CDR3 nucleotides are TGTGCCAGCAGTCCCTCGACAGGGGGCGGAGGCTACACCTTC.